This is a list of T cell receptor beta chains from one sample in a study of blood T cell repertoires in COVID-19. Sequencing used immunoSEQ multiplex PCR; TCRdb keeps in-frame clones, though not all of them. The top ten hold around 7.8% of the sample, which has around 190,000 clones, 82% seen once. The specimen sequenced was peripheral blood. Receptor source: an older woman with COVID-19, enrolled during active disease. The CDR3 runs from the conserved cysteine through the conserved F or W. A D gene is named only where the DNA matches it firmly. Clone sizes are given selectively: once, few, many, or a class where the clone is expanded.

NA	TRBV5-4	TRBJ1-1	NA	TGTGCCAGCAGCCCCCGGGAGGGCGGTGAAGCTTTCTTT	CASSPREGGEAFF
NA	TRBV15	TRBJ2-2	NA	TGTGCCAGCACCCAGGGAAAAAACACCGGGGAGCTGTTTTTT	CASTQGKNTGELFF
TRBD1	TRBV6-6	TRBJ1-5	NA	TGTGCCAGCAGTCCCAACAGGGGAAATCAGCCCCAGCATTTT	CASSPNRGNQPQHF
NA	TRBV6-5	TRBJ1-2	NA	TGTGCCAGCAGTTATATAGGCTCCCGGGACTATGGCTACACCTTC	CASSYIGSRDYGYTF
TRBD2	TRBV27	TRBJ2-6	once	TGTGCCAGCAGCCTTTCCCCACTAGCGGGGGGATATGGGGCCAACGTCCTGACTTTC	CASSLSPLAGGYGANVLTF
TRBD1	TRBV14	TRBJ2-7	once	TGTGCCAGCAGCCAGAGGGGGACAGGGTCTGACGAGCAGTACTTC	CASSQRGTGSDEQYF
TRBD2	TRBV3-1/TRBV3-2	TRBJ2-7	NA	TGTGCCAGCAGCCAGGGGACTAGCGGTCACGAGCAGTACTTC	CASSQGTSGHEQYF
NA	TRBV19	TRBJ1-3	NA	TGTGCCAGTAGTACTGACAGGACTGGAAACACCATATATTTT	CASSTDRTGNTIYF
NA	TRBV10-1	TRBJ1-6	NA	TGCGCCAGCAGTGAATCGGGGGGTTCGTCACCCCTCCACTTT	CASSESGGSSPLHF
TRBD2	TRBV24-1	TRBJ2-1	NA	TGTGCCACCAGTGATTTTGGCGGGAGTTTCGATGAGCAGTTCTTC	CATSDFGGSFDEQFF
TRBD2	TRBV9	TRBJ2-3	NA	TGTGCCAGCAGCGTAGTGGCTAGCGGGGGCACAGATACGCAGTATTTT	CASSVVASGGTDTQYF
TRBD1	TRBV27	TRBJ1-3	NA	TGTGCCAGCAGATCGGACAGGGGCCACACCATATATTTT	CASRSDRGHTIYF
NA	TRBV15	TRBJ2-3	NA	TGTGCCACCAGCGGCGGGACCGTAAGCACAGATACGCAGTATTTT	CATSGGTVSTDTQYF
NA	TRBV5-1	TRBJ1-3	NA	TGCGCCAGCAGCTTGCCCGCCGGGGGGCGGAACACCATATATTTT	CASSLPAGGRNTIYF
TRBD2	TRBV27	TRBJ2-3	NA	TGTGCCAGCAGTTTAGGGACTAGCGGGTATGATACGCAGTATTTT	CASSLGTSGYDTQYF
NA	TRBV6-5	TRBJ2-1	many	TGTGCCAGCAGTTACCACTTAACAGGCCCAGTGGAGCAGTTCTTC	CASSYHLTGPVEQFF
NA	TRBV28	TRBJ1-5	NA	TGTGCCAGCAGCCGACGACAGACCAATCAGCCCCAGCATTTT	CASSRRQTNQPQHF
NA	TRBV6-5	TRBJ1-3	once	TGTGCCAGCAGAAGAGACCGACAGGGAAACACCATATATTTT	CASRRDRQGNTIYF
TRBD2	TRBV7-7	TRBJ2-2	NA	TGTGCTAGCAGTGGGACTAGCGGGAACACCGGGGAGCTGTTTTTT	CASSGTSGNTGELFF
NA	TRBV12-3/TRBV12-4	TRBJ2-4	NA	TGTGCCAGCAGCATTACGCAGGGAGGCATTCAGTACTTC	CASSITQGGIQYF
TRBD2	TRBV7-7	TRBJ2-3	NA	TGTGCTAGCAGCTTAGGACTAGCGGGATCCACAGATACGCAGTATTTT	CASSLGLAGSTDTQYF